The 11 T cell receptor beta chains in this list originate from one sample, sequenced in a study of graft-versus-host responses after intestinal transplantation (dated by TCRdb to the early 2020s). The time point label on this specimen signifies: cells obtained before transplantation from donor or recipient. No antigen has been assigned to these receptors. Receptor libraries were prepared by the immunoSEQ multiplex PCR assay. Here the immuneACCESS table is served through TCRdb, limited to in-frame sequences with V and J called. Missing clones are a known gap in these copies; in checked studies unresolved V genes cover under half, and the rest lacks a known reason. The sample table holds around 110,000 clones, of which roughly 86% were seen once. About 0.73% of the sample rests with the top ten. The specimen was unstimulated CD4+ T cells sorted from spleen or lymph node cells, collected before transplant. The receptors derive from a human donor who was the organ donor for an intestinal transplant.

J is TRBJ2-2 and V is TRBV2, with 8 bases fitting TRBD2. The CDR3 has 15 amino acids. Germline V gene lookup returns CDR1 SNHLY and CDR2 FYNNEI. J was trimmed by 3 bases and V by 7 bases; bases with no gene match: 7. The CDR3 region is CASKDTSGYTGELFF. The CDR3 nucleotides read TGTGCCAGCAAGGATACTAGCGGATACACCGGGGAGCTGTTTTTT.

This sequence joins TRBV7-2 and TRBJ2-3; D possibly corresponds to TRBD1 (6 bases). Trimming left V 2 bases short and J 1 base short, with 10 bases between. CDR1 and CDR2 from the germline V gene are SGHTA and FQGNSA. The CDR3 runs to 15 residues. CDR3 residues: CASSLLQGGTDTQYF. CDR3 nucleotides: TGTGCCAGCAGCTTACTACAGGGTGGCACAGATACGCAGTATTTT.

Regarding this clone: Other DNA sequences from this sample encode an identical CDR3 as well. The rearrangement joins TRBV7-2 to TRBJ2-5; maybe TRBD1 (5 bases). This CDR3 has 14 amino acids. Germline V gene sequence: CDR1 SGHTA, CDR2 FQGNSA. Trimming took off 0 bases at V and 5 bases at J, with 10 bases between the two ends. CDR3 nucleotide sequence: TGTGCCAGCAGCTTAGCGTCAGGGCGCGAGACCCAGTACTTC. Protein product: CASSLASGRETQYF.

This clone appeared a few times. V gene TRBV21-1 combines with J gene TRBJ2-7. TRBV21-1 constitutes a pseudogene. The CDR3 is 12 amino acids. The CDR3 sequence: CASARFPHEQYF. The CDR3 DNA is TGTGCCAGCGCCCGTTTTCCCCACGAGCAGTACTTC.

The CDR3 DNA reads as TGTGCCAGTAGTGGACCAGGGGCCCTTAATGAAAAACTGTTTTTT. Residues: CASSGPGALNEKLFF. The chain combines TRBV19 with TRBJ1-4, with a weak D call TRBD1 (6 bases). The V end lost 5 bases, the J end lost 4 bases, and 14 bases lay between the germline ends. Germline values: CDR1 LNHDA, CDR2 SQIVND (reference sequence). The CDR3 extends over 15 amino acids.

The chain joins TRBV18 to TRBJ1-5; D gene unclear. This CDR3 spans 15 amino acids. V was pared by 0 bases and J by 1 base, with 7 bases between. Germline V CDR1 and CDR2: KGHSH, LQKENI. This CDR3 is CASSPPGPSNQPQHF. Written as DNA, the CDR3 is TGTGCCAGCTCACCACCTGGACCGAGCAATCAGCCCCAGCATTTT.

The CDR3 DNA follows: TGCAGCGTTGTAACACCAAGGAGCTCCTACGAGCAGTACTTC. Encoded protein: CSVVTPRSSYEQYF. The chain joins TRBV29-1 to TRBJ2-7, with D unresolved. V lost 4 bases and J lost 0, with 13 bases in between. The CDR3 runs 14 residues. Germline V gene lookup returns CDR1 SQVTM and CDR2 ANQGSEA.

V and J are TRBV6-6 and TRBJ2-3; D is unclear. Between the trimmed V and J ends, which lost 3 bases and 4 bases, there was a span of 5 bases. The CDR3 totals 12 residues. Germline V gene data show CDR1 as MNHNY and CDR2 as SVGAGI (reference sequence). This CDR3 is CASSYSPDTQYF. Here the CDR3 DNA reads TGTGCCAGCAGTTATTCTCCAGATACGCAGTATTTT.

The rearrangement uses TRBV28 and TRBJ1-5; D gene unclear. The CDR3 contains 15 residues. The ends were cut back, 2 bases at V and 0 bases at J, with 8 bases in the middle. CDR1 and CDR2 (germline): MDHEN, SYDVKM. This CDR3 reads CASSLASLSNQPQHF. CDR3 coding DNA: TGTGCCAGCAGTTTAGCGTCGCTTAGCAATCAGCCCCAGCATTTT.

The V gene is TRBV6-1, the J gene TRBJ1-5; 8 bases line up with TRBD1. Trimming took 1 base from V and 7 from J; bases not matched to a gene: 6. The germline gives CDR1 MNHNS, CDR2 SASEGT. The CDR3 has 15 residues. CDR3 in DNA: TGTGCCAGCAGTGAAGATAGACAGGGGCGACAGCCCCAGCATTTT. It translates to CASSEDRQGRQPQHF.

The V gene is TRBV6-1, the J gene TRBJ2-5, with 13 nucleotides matching TRBD2. Trimming at V came to 6 bases and at J to 4 bases, leaving 5 bases not matched to a gene. There are 15 residues in the CDR3. Looked up from germline, CDR1 is MNHNS and CDR2 is SASEGT. The CDR3 here is CASSRTSGGLETQYF. The CDR3 nucleotides are TGTGCCAGCAGCAGGACTAGCGGGGGCCTAGAGACCCAGTACTTC.